These 4 T cell receptor beta chains originate from one sample sequenced in a study of response to subunit inactivated influenza vaccine. One entry per CDR3 protein results from TCRdb running MiXCR on the RT-PCR reads. There are 450,000 to 600,000 distinct CDR3 sequences in the sample; 6.5% to 8% occur only once, and 13% lies in the top ten. Sequenced material: PBMCs from blood, taken roughly 24 months after vaccination. Receptors were obtained from a man between 50 and 70 years old who received an inactivated influenza vaccine.

This chain connects TRBV10-3 to TRBJ1-5; D not certain. This CDR3 contains 13 residues. Deletions cut 3 bases from V and 6 bases from J, with 9 bases between. From germline, CDR1 is ENHRY and CDR2 SYGVKD. CDR3 residues: CAISDDPGQPQHF. The CDR3 DNA sequence: TGTGCCATCAGTGATGATCCCGGTCAGCCCCAGCATTTT.

The gene calls are TRBV10-2 and TRBJ1-5; D gene uncertain. This CDR3 region has 15 residues. V dropped 8 bases and J dropped 2 bases, with 16 bases sitting between them. Germline lookup yields CDR1 WSHSY and CDR2 SAAADI. The CDR3 sequence: CASLRSLLGNQPQHF. The CDR3 DNA reads as TGCGCCAGCCTGAGGAGTCTCCTGGGCAATCAGCCCCAGCATTTT.

This chain joins TRBV7-9 and TRBJ1-1; 10 positions match TRBD1. Germline V gene sequence: CDR1 SEHNR, CDR2 FQNEAQ (reference sequence). Trimming cost V 2 bases and J 4 bases; bases outside gene matches: 7. CDR3 size: 16 residues. The CDR3: CASSLSSGTGATEAFF. The CDR3 region has the DNA TGTGCCAGCAGCTTAAGCTCCGGGACAGGGGCCACTGAAGCTTTCTTT.

This clonotype was counted between two and nine times. V usage is TRBV5-6 and J usage is TRBJ1-5; a possible D gene is TRBD1 (5 bases). Germline V CDR1 and CDR2: SGHDT, YYEEEE. The germline V and J ends were trimmed by 5 bases and 9 bases, with 18 bases remaining between them. This CDR3 has 14 residues. The CDR3 sequence: CASSYGTALGPQHF. CDR3 coding DNA: TGTGCCAGCAGTTATGGGACGGCCTTAGGGCCCCAGCATTTT.